These 7 T cell receptor beta chains were sequenced from one sample in a study of beta chain features in type 1 diabetes (dated by TCRdb to 2017 to 2018). The library was produced with the immunoSEQ multiplex PCR assay. The entire isolated RNA was reverse transcribed using the High Capacity cDNA Reverse Transcription Kit, and thus expressed TCRB transcripts were sequenced. The table was pulled from immuneACCESS by TCRdb, which kept in-frame rearrangements only. Such tables lose some clones; where checked, under half of the loss comes from unresolved V genes, and the rest has no known cause. The sample yields about 350,000 clones; about 20% were counted once. Approximately 0.041% of the sample lies in the top ten. Sequenced material: naive CD4+ T cells from blood. The cell subset or site label corresponds to: true naive CD4+ T cells. The source of these receptors is a woman younger than 30 in good health.

The chain links TRBV11-2 to TRBJ2-1, with TRBD2 matching over 7 bases. CDR1 is SGHAT, CDR2 FQNNGV, per germline. V trimming: 4 bases; J trimming: 7 bases; junction bases outside the gene matches: 10. The CDR3 loop spans 15 amino acids. Here the CDR3 reads CASSSIPGRGNEQFF. CDR3 nucleotides: TGTGCCAGCAGCTCCATTCCCGGGCGGGGGAATGAGCAGTTCTTC.

The V call is TRBV5-4, the J call TRBJ1-5; possibly TRBD1 for D (6 bases). The V gene's germline CDR1 is SGHNT and CDR2 YYREEE (reference sequence). V was clipped by 2 bases and J by 1 base, with 10 bases between them. The CDR3 loop spans 15 amino acids. The CDR3 loop is CASSLQGSSNQPQHF. CDR3 nucleotide sequence: TGTGCCAGCAGCTTACAGGGTTCCAGCAATCAGCCCCAGCATTTT.

The V and J genes are TRBV5-1 and TRBJ2-2; a possible D gene is TRBD2 (7 bases). Trimming took off 4 bases at V and 5 bases at J, with 18 bases between the two ends. CDR1 is SGHRS, CDR2 YFSETQ, per germline. The CDR3 has 16 amino acids. This chain's CDR3 is CASSRGGGGGTGELFF. In DNA form, the CDR3 reads TGCGCCAGCAGCCGTGGTGGCGGGGGCGGAACCGGGGAGCTGTTTTTT.

This clone was recorded a few times. Within the sample, other DNA sequences also encode this same CDR3. CDR3 region: CAWSVKGGNQPQHF. CDR3 sequence (DNA): TGTGCCTGGAGTGTAAAGGGGGGGAATCAGCCCCAGCATTTT. This sequence joins TRBV30 and TRBJ1-5, with D maybe TRBD1 (6 bases). This CDR3 has 14 residues. V lost 0 bases and J lost 4, with 10 bases in between. The germline V gene encodes CDR1 GTSNPN and CDR2 SVGIG (reference sequence).

The rearrangement joins TRBV7-3 to TRBJ2-1; 10 nucleotides line up with TRBD2. Germline CDR1 and CDR2: SGHTA and FQGTGA. CDR3 length: 14 residues. The J segment lost 10 bases and the V segment lost 5 bases, leaving 8 bases of the junction unmatched. CDR3 bases: TGTGCCAGCAGCATGGGACTAGCGACGGGCGAGCAGTTCTTC. Translating gives CASSMGLATGEQFF. Filled out from reference TRBV7-3 and TRBJ2-1, the complete variable domain reads GAGVSQTPSNKVTEKGKYVELRCDPISGHTALYWYRQSLGQGPEFLIYFQGTGAADDSGLPNDRFFAVRPEGSVSTLKIQRTERGDSAVYLCASSMGLATGEQFFGPGTRLTVL.

The rearrangement links TRBV5-4 to TRBJ2-5; D unclear. In germline, CDR1 is SGHNT, CDR2 YYREEE (reference sequence). Between the trimmed V and J ends, which lost 0 bases and 6 bases, there was a span of 3 bases. This CDR3 has 11 residues. The CDR3 protein is CASSLDKTQYF. As DNA, the CDR3 is TGTGCCAGCAGCTTGGATAAGACCCAGTACTTC.

The chain employs TRBV29-1 and TRBJ1-2; D uncertain. CDR1 and CDR2 (germline): SQVTM, ANQGSEA. The length of the CDR3 is 16 residues. Trimming shortened V by 6 bases and J by 4 bases, and 24 bases separated the two germline ends. The DNA for the CDR3 is TGCAGCGTCGATGGTGGCTTTGAAGTGGGCGCCTATGGCTACACCTTC. This encodes CSVDGGFEVGAYGYTF. The variable domain in full, completed from reference TRBV29-1 and TRBJ1-2, reads SAVISQKPSRDICQRGTSLTIQCQVDSQVTMMFWYRQQPGQSLTLIATANQGSEATYESGFVIDKFPISRPNLTFSTLTVSNMSPEDSSIYLCSVDGGFEVGAYGYTFGSGTRLTVV.